This T cell receptor beta chain derives from a study of T cell responses to AZD1222 COVID-19 vaccine. General study findings and limits: Increased Spike-specific TCR breadth and depth were observed after two AZD1222 doses. Donors were mostly white British, more females; clonal diversity possibly underestimated. Among vaccine-associated CD4 TCRs, coverage spanned spike, with dominance at 160-218 and 743-854.

Measured with immunoSEQ multiplex PCR; TCRdb has only the in-frame clones, and not every one. This specimen shows about 140,000 clones; the ten leading clones hold over 2%. Germline V gene data show CDR1 as PRHDT and CDR2 as FYEKMQ (reference sequence). V was pared by 5 bases and J by 1 base, with 8 bases between. This CDR3 has 13 amino acids. Points on this clone: What it recognizes is unknown.

Sample: peripheral blood. J is TRBJ1-1 and V is TRBV13; D is possibly TRBD1 (6 bases). The TCR was taken from an adult in good health. The CDR3 region is CASSTQGNTEAFF. The CDR3 DNA reads TGTGCCAGCAGCACACAGGGGAACACTGAAGCTTTCTTT. The variable domain in full, completed from reference TRBV13 and TRBJ1-1, reads AAGVIQSPRHLIKEKRETATLKCYPIPRHDTVYWYQQGPGQDPQFLISFYEKMQSDKGSIPDRFSAQQFSDYHSELNMSSLELGDSALYFCASSTQGNTEAFFGQGTRLTVV.